This is a list of T cell receptor beta chains from one sample in a study of blood T cell repertoires in COVID-19. Libraries were prepared by immunoSEQ multiplex PCR; TCRdb keeps only in-frame clonotypes and omits some of them. The sample lists 300,000 to 400,000 clones; approximately 88% were seen once. The specimen was peripheral blood. Receptors were obtained from a woman between 25 and 40 years old with COVID-19, enrolled during active disease. The CDR3 runs from the conserved cysteine through the conserved F or W. A D gene is named only where the DNA matches it firmly. Rows give clone size only sometimes, using once, few, many, or a class for an expanded clone.

>TRBJ1-5|.|.|TRBV30
CAWSQDRFNQPQHF
TGTGCCTGGAGCCAAGACAGGTTCAATCAGCCCCAGCATTTT
>TRBJ1-2|.|.|TRBV7-2
CASSLDTGLLYGYTF
TGTGCCAGCAGCTTAGATACAGGGTTGTTGTATGGCTACACCTTC
>TRBJ1-2|.|.|TRBV5-4
CASSYRGGGEGYTF
TGTGCCAGCAGCTACAGAGGGGGAGGGGAAGGCTACACCTTC
>TRBJ2-5|.|once|TRBV4-2
CASSPLSLGARETQYF
TGTGCCAGCAGCCCGCTCTCCTTGGGGGCGCGGGAGACCCAGTACTTC
>TRBJ1-4|.|.|TRBV19
CASSIGADKLFF
TGTGCCAGTAGTATAGGGGCAGACAAACTGTTTTTT
>TRBJ2-1|TRBD2|.|TRBV2
CASSGQGAGDEQFF
TGTGCCAGCAGTGGACAAGGGGCGGGGGATGAGCAGTTCTTC
>TRBJ1-2|.|.|TRBV19
CASTIQGSDGYTF
TGTGCCAGTACCATACAGGGTTCTGATGGCTACACCTTC
>TRBJ2-5|TRBD2|.|TRBV13
CASSSQLAGLGETQYF
TGTGCCAGCAGCTCGCAACTAGCGGGACTAGGAGAGACCCAGTACTTC
>TRBJ2-7|.|.|TRBV19
CASSTGEYEQYF
TGTGCCAGTAGTACCGGGGAGTACGAGCAGTACTTC
>TRBJ2-2|TRBD2|.|TRBV13
CASSPITSGVLTGELFF
TGTGCCAGCAGCCCGATCACTAGCGGGGTTCTCACCGGGGAGCTGTTTTTT
>TRBJ1-3|.|.|TRBV12-3/TRBV12-4
CASRAGSGNTIYF
TGTGCCAGCAGAGCAGGGTCTGGAAACACCATATATTTT
>TRBJ1-1|.|.|TRBV6-5
CASSYVGGFPEAFF
TGTGCCAGCAGTTACGTCGGCGGGTTCCCTGAAGCTTTCTTT
>TRBJ1-2|TRBD1|.|TRBV19
CASTGGGLDGYTF
TGTGCCAGCACAGGGGGCGGCCTGGATGGCTACACCTTC
>TRBJ2-3|TRBD2|.|TRBV15
CATSRMGNSGDTQYF
TGTGCCACCAGCAGAATGGGTAATAGCGGGGATACGCAGTATTTT
>TRBJ1-4|TRBD1|.|TRBV5-5
CASSHTGDPNEKLFF
TGTGCCAGCAGTCATACAGGGGACCCTAATGAAAAACTGTTTTTT
>TRBJ1-2|TRBD1|.|TRBV2
CASSEAGQGRIYGYTF
TGTGCCAGCAGTGAAGCCGGACAGGGGAGGATCTATGGCTACACCTTC
>TRBJ1-6|TRBD1|.|TRBV30
CAWKINRGRTSPLHF
TGTGCCTGGAAAATAAACAGGGGGCGGACTTCACCCCTCCACTTT
>TRBJ2-7|.|few|TRBV5-1
CASSLGGGEQYF
TGCGCCAGCAGCTTGGGAGGAGGCGAGCAGTACTTC
>TRBJ2-1|TRBD2|.|TRBV6-5
CASRETSGYYNEQFF
TGTGCCAGCAGGGAGACTAGCGGGTACTACAATGAGCAGTTCTTC
>TRBJ1-6|TRBD1|.|TRBV2
CASSARQGLNSPLHF
TGTGCCAGCAGTGCACGACAGGGTTTGAATTCACCCCTCCACTTT
>TRBJ1-1|TRBD1|.|TRBV15
CATSSRDRGLGTEAFF
TGTGCCACCAGCAGCCGGGACAGGGGGCTTGGCACTGAAGCTTTCTTT
>TRBJ1-1|.|.|TRBV12-5
CASGFGTIGTEAFF
TGTGCTAGTGGTTTCGGGACAATCGGCACTGAAGCTTTCTTT
>TRBJ2-3|.|.|TRBV9
CASSPRGHSTDTQYF
TGTGCCAGCAGCCCCCGTGGGCATTCCACAGATACGCAGTATTTT
>TRBJ1-1|.|.|TRBV11-3
CASSFSVETEAFF
TGTGCCAGCAGCTTCTCTGTCGAGACTGAAGCTTTCTTT
>TRBJ1-5|.|.|TRBV6-5
CASSRDNNQPQHF
TGTGCCAGCAGTAGGGACAACAATCAGCCCCAGCATTTT
>TRBJ1-1|.|.|TRBV7-9
CASSFPSGATEAFF
TGTGCCAGCAGCTTCCCGTCAGGGGCAACTGAAGCTTTCTTT
>TRBJ2-3|.|.|TRBV5-1
CASSLSGRPDTQYF
TGCGCCAGCAGCTTGTCTGGGAGGCCAGATACGCAGTATTTT
>TRBJ2-1|.|.|TRBV3-1/TRBV3-2
CASSQGFANEQFF
TGTGCCAGCAGCCAAGGTTTCGCGAATGAGCAGTTCTTC
>TRBJ2-3|TRBD2|.|TRBV2
CASSDALAGGRDTQYF
TGTGCCAGCAGTGACGCGCTGGCGGGGGGAAGAGATACGCAGTATTTT
>TRBJ2-1|.|.|TRBV18
CASSPDAGSSYNEQFF
TGTGCCAGCTCACCGGACGCGGGGAGCTCCTACAATGAGCAGTTCTTC
>TRBJ2-1|.|.|TRBV11-3
CASSFGASYNEQFF
TGTGCCAGCAGCTTTGGGGCGTCCTACAATGAGCAGTTCTTC
>TRBJ1-1|.|.|TRBV19
CASSMWGGNTEAFF
TGTGCCAGTAGTATGTGGGGGGGGAACACTGAAGCTTTCTTT
>TRBJ2-5|TRBD2|.|TRBV27
CASSLFAGGTQETQYF
TGTGCCAGCAGTTTATTTGCGGGGGGGACCCAAGAGACCCAGTACTTC
>TRBJ2-7|TRBD2|once|TRBV5-1
CASSFGLAGISEQYF
TGCGCCAGCAGCTTCGGACTAGCGGGGATAAGCGAGCAGTACTTC
>TRBJ2-3|TRBD2|.|TRBV4-2
CASSPRGIAGGKTDTQYF
TGTGCCAGCAGCCCTCGGGGGATAGCGGGGGGCAAGACAGATACGCAGTATTTT
>TRBJ1-2|.|.|TRBV19
CASSTFGLNGYTF
TGTGCCAGTAGTACCTTCGGACTTAATGGCTACACCTTC
>TRBJ1-2|TRBD1|once|TRBV4-1
CASSQEGTEQSYGYTF
TGCGCCAGCAGCCAAGAGGGGACAGAACAATCCTATGGCTACACCTTC
>TRBJ1-1|.|.|TRBV7-8
CASSLSPRNTEAFF
TGTGCCAGCAGCTTAAGCCCCCGTAACACTGAAGCTTTCTTT
>TRBJ1-2|.|.|TRBV30
CAWSVVSYGYTF
TGTGCCTGGAGTGTAGTCAGCTATGGCTACACCTTC
>TRBJ1-2|TRBD1|.|TRBV9
CASSPRDRVGDGYTF
TGTGCCAGCAGCCCAAGGGACAGGGTGGGAGATGGCTACACCTTC
>TRBJ1-6|.|.|TRBV5-1
CASSLSPYNSPLHF
TGCGCCAGCAGCTTGTCCCCTTATAATTCACCCCTCCACTTT
>TRBJ2-2|TRBD2|few|TRBV27
CASSPLRGWTGELFF
TGTGCCAGCAGTCCCCTGCGGGGGTGGACCGGGGAGCTGTTTTTT
>TRBJ1-1|.|.|TRBV5-4
CASSLEWSTEAFF
TGTGCCAGCAGCTTGGAGTGGAGCACTGAAGCTTTCTTT
>TRBJ1-1|TRBD1|.|TRBV15
CATSRVQGAEAFF
TGTGCCACCAGCAGAGTACAGGGGGCTGAAGCTTTCTTT
>TRBJ1-3|.|.|TRBV6-6
CASSPPEALDFSGNTIYF
TGTGCCAGCAGTCCCCCGGAGGCACTTGATTTCTCTGGAAACACCATATATTTT
>TRBJ1-5|TRBD1|.|TRBV20-1
CSALTGAAVFF
TGCAGTGCATTGACAGGGGCCGCGGTATTTTTT